The source of this TCR beta chain is a study of CD8 T cells in ankylosing spondylitis. Notes on this clonotype: Its antigen is undetermined.

Study-level points and caveats: Characteristic, it appeared, of ankylosing spondylitis blood was a TCR beta motif of fewer than 10 highly homologous variants.

TCRdb reprocessed the 5' RACE reads via MiXCR and lists one record per CDR3 protein. The sample has under 550,000 distinct CDR3 sequences; roughly 26% are singletons. CDR3 length: 14 amino acids. Germline assignment: CDR1 DFQATT and CDR2 SNEGSKA (reference sequence). V lost 1 base and J 2 bases, leaving 11 bases between the germline ends. Sequenced: blood, either unsorted or a sorted T cell fraction (not recorded which). This receptor was obtained from a male donor with ankylosing spondylitis. This sequence joins TRBV20-1 and TRBJ1-2; D might be TRBD1 (6 bases). The CDR3 region is CSARVGARNYGYTF. In nucleotides, the CDR3 is TGCAGTGCTAGAGTGGGGGCGCGGAACTATGGCTACACCTTC.